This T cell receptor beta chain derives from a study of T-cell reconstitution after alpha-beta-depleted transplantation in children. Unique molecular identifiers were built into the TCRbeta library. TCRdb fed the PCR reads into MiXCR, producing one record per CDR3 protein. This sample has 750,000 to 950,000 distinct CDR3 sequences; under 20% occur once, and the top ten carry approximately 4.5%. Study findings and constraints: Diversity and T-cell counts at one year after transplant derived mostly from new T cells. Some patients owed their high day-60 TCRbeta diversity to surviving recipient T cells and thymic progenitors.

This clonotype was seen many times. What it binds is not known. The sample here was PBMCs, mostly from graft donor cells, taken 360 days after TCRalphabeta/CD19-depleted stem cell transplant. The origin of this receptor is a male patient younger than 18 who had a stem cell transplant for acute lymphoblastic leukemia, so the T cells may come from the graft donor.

The CDR3: CSARHFASTDTQYF. The CDR3 nucleotides read TGCAGTGCTAGGCACTTCGCTTCCACAGATACGCAGTATTTT. This sequence joins TRBV20-1 and TRBJ2-3; D unresolved. CDR3 length equals 14 residues. Deletions cut 3 bases from V and 2 bases from J, with 12 bases between. Germline values: CDR1 DFQATT, CDR2 SNEGSKA (reference sequence).